This TCR beta chain emerged from a study of Graves' ophthalmopathy and Graves' hyperthyroidism. RNA transcripts served as template for amplifying TCR beta CDR3 sequences. An opening RT-PCR round employed HTBI primers and preceded a second-round multiplex PCR. One entry per CDR3 protein, called by TCRdb with MiXCR from the multiplex PCR reads. The profile covers roughly 400,000 distinct CDR3 sequences, with 18% appearing a single time and 1.6% taken by the ten largest. In its sample, this clonotype was seen many times. The CDR3 runs 15 residues. The germline CDR1 and CDR2 sequences are MDHEN and SYDVKM. V lost 4 bases and J lost 0, with 12 bases in between.

The V gene is TRBV28, the J gene TRBJ2-5; possibly TRBD1 for D (5 bases). The TCR comes from a young woman with Graves' ophthalmopathy. The sequenced material came from peripheral blood. CDR3 residues: CASSSQDSYQETQYF. The CDR3 DNA follows: TGTGCCAGCAGTTCGCAAGACAGTTACCAAGAGACCCAGTACTTC.